Listed below are T cell receptor beta chains from one sample, sequenced in a study of vaccination and CD4 T cells after COVID-19. Their antigens are not known. One entry per CDR3 protein, called by TCRdb with MiXCR from the PCR reads. The table includes 10,000 to 15,000 distinct CDR3 sequences, approximately 50% detected once. Sample: CD4+ T cells from blood, cultured in vitro. These receptors came from a human donor who had recovered from COVID-19. CDR3s include the opening cysteine and the closing phenylalanine or tryptophan. Fields, in order: J gene, D gene, V gene, clone size, CDR3 DNA, CDR3 protein. D genes are given only for firm matches. Clone size is not always given. Where it is, it says once, few, many or a class for expanded clones.

J: TRBJ1-2; D: -; V: TRBV28; size: once; DNA: TGTGCCAGCAAGGGGACGCCTGGGTATGGCTACACCTTC; CDR3: CASKGTPGYGYTF
J: TRBJ2-3; D: TRBD2; V: TRBV4-1; size: -; DNA: TGCGCCAGCAGCCGTAGCGGGAGTGGCACAGATACGCAGTATTTT; CDR3: CASSRSGSGTDTQYF
J: TRBJ2-3; D: TRBD2; V: TRBV7-6; size: few; DNA: TGTGCCAGCAGCCTCCCGATGGGACTAGCGGGGGGACGGGGTTTGGATACGCAGTATTTT; CDR3: CASSLPMGLAGGRGLDTQYF
J: TRBJ2-3; D: -; V: TRBV7-9; size: few; DNA: TGTGCCAGCAGGAAAGGGACACCTCTGTCTAGCACAGATACGCAGTATTTT; CDR3: CASRKGTPLSSTDTQYF
J: TRBJ1-5; D: -; V: TRBV6-1; size: -; DNA: TGTGCCAGCACCCCATTGACAGGCCATTTACGGGGAAGCAATCAGCCCCAGCATTTT; CDR3: CASTPLTGHLRGSNQPQHF
J: TRBJ1-2; D: TRBD1; V: TRBV28; size: once; DNA: TGTGCCAGCAGGCCGGGAGGGACAGGGGGCGCACGGAACTATGGCTACACCTTC; CDR3: CASRPGGTGGARNYGYTF
J: TRBJ2-5; D: TRBD1; V: TRBV6-1; size: -; DNA: TGTGCCAGCTCGAGGGGACAGGGGCCCGAAGAGACCCAGTACTTC; CDR3: CASSRGQGPEETQYF
J: TRBJ1-2; D: -; V: TRBV12-3/TRBV12-4; size: few; DNA: TGTGCCAGCAGTTTGGAGGGGGTCAACTATGGCTACACCTTC; CDR3: CASSLEGVNYGYTF
J: TRBJ2-2; D: -; V: TRBV29-1; size: -; DNA: TGCAGCGTTGGCTTTCCCGGGGTTACCGGGGAGCTGTTTTTT; CDR3: CSVGFPGVTGELFF
J: TRBJ1-2; D: -; V: TRBV2; size: -; DNA: TGTGCCAGCAATTTGGGACTGTCCTATGGCTACACCTTC; CDR3: CASNLGLSYGYTF
J: TRBJ1-2; D: -; V: TRBV2; size: -; DNA: TGTGCCAGCAGTGAAGAGGGCAGCGCCCTAAACTATGGCTACACCTTC; CDR3: CASSEEGSALNYGYTF
J: TRBJ1-6; D: TRBD1; V: TRBV7-6; size: -; DNA: TGTGCCAGCAGACAAGACGACAGGGTAGAATATAATTCACCCCTCCACTTT; CDR3: CASRQDDRVEYNSPLHF
J: TRBJ2-4; D: -; V: TRBV12-3/TRBV12-4; size: -; DNA: TGTGCCAGCAGTGGACAGGCCAAAAACATTCAGTACTTC; CDR3: CASSGQAKNIQYF
J: TRBJ2-3; D: -; V: TRBV7-9; size: -; DNA: TGTGCCAGCAGCTTAGTCTCCCCTCGGGATACGCAGTATTTT; CDR3: CASSLVSPRDTQYF
J: TRBJ1-6; D: -; V: TRBV6-1; size: few; DNA: TGTGCCAGCAGTGAACACGACGATGGGCCGCTCCACTTT; CDR3: CASSEHDDGPLHF
J: TRBJ2-7; D: TRBD1; V: TRBV19; size: -; DNA: TGTGCCAGTAGTTCCATCGGGGGGACAGGGATGAGGGAGCAGTACTTC; CDR3: CASSSIGGTGMREQYF
J: TRBJ2-5; D: -; V: TRBV6-1; size: few; DNA: TGTGCCAGCAATCACCTCGGGGGTAATAAGGAGACCCAGTACTTC; CDR3: CASNHLGGNKETQYF
J: TRBJ1-5; D: TRBD1; V: TRBV7-7; size: few; DNA: TGTGCCAGCAGTAGGGGGCTCGGTCAGCCCCAGCATTTT; CDR3: CASSRGLGQPQHF
J: TRBJ2-5; D: -; V: TRBV20-1; size: -; DNA: TGCAGTGCCCATTTAGAGACCCAGTACTTC; CDR3: CSAHLETQYF
J: TRBJ2-7; D: TRBD1; V: TRBV28; size: -; DNA: TGTGCCACGTCGCGACTCGGGACAGCTGGTTACGAGCAGTACTTC; CDR3: CATSRLGTAGYEQYF
J: TRBJ2-7; D: -; V: TRBV20-1; size: -; DNA: TGCAGTGCTAGAGTACGGCGGGACCCTACCCCCATCGAGCAGTACTTC; CDR3: CSARVRRDPTPIEQYF
J: TRBJ2-3; D: -; V: TRBV29-1; size: -; DNA: TGCAGCGTTGAAAGGGCTCACACGAGCACAGATACGCAGTATTTT; CDR3: CSVERAHTSTDTQYF
J: TRBJ2-2; D: -; V: TRBV12-3/TRBV12-4; size: -; DNA: TGTGCCAGCAGTTTCCGTCTAAGATCCGGGGAGCTGTTTTTT; CDR3: CASSFRLRSGELFF
J: TRBJ2-5; D: -; V: TRBV7-8; size: -; DNA: TGTGCCAGCAGCTTAGGGCAGGGCGACCAAGAGACCCAGTACTTC; CDR3: CASSLGQGDQETQYF
J: TRBJ2-7; D: -; V: TRBV11-2; size: -; DNA: TGTGCCAGCAGCTTAGGCAACAGGTTCTACGAGCAGTACTTC; CDR3: CASSLGNRFYEQYF
J: TRBJ2-7; D: TRBD1; V: TRBV11-2; size: -; DNA: TGTGCCAGCAGCTTATCACCGGGGACAGGGTGGTACGAGCAGTACTTC; CDR3: CASSLSPGTGWYEQYF
J: TRBJ2-5; D: -; V: TRBV28; size: few; DNA: TGTGCCAGCAGTCAGGACACGCGGTATGGGGAGACCCAGTACTTC; CDR3: CASSQDTRYGETQYF
J: TRBJ1-5; D: -; V: TRBV27; size: -; DNA: TGTGCCAGTAGTCATCGGGATCAGCCCCAGCATTTT; CDR3: CASSHRDQPQHF
J: TRBJ2-7; D: TRBD1; V: TRBV27; size: -; DNA: TGTGCCAGCAGTTTAGGGCCACCGGGACAGGGGGCTCCTTTCTACGAGCAGTACTTC; CDR3: CASSLGPPGQGAPFYEQYF
J: TRBJ2-6; D: -; V: TRBV7-2; size: few; DNA: TGTGCCAGCAGCTTTTGGGACCCCACTGGGGCCAACGTCCTGACTTTC; CDR3: CASSFWDPTGANVLTF
J: TRBJ2-5; D: -; V: TRBV10-3; size: -; DNA: TGTGCCATCAGGGATACGCAGGAGACCCAGTACTTC; CDR3: CAIRDTQETQYF
J: TRBJ2-4; D: -; V: TRBV6-1; size: -; DNA: TGTGCCAGCAGTATTGACAGGCGCATTCAGTACTTC; CDR3: CASSIDRRIQYF
J: TRBJ2-5; D: -; V: TRBV7-2; size: -; DNA: TGCGCCAGCAGCCAGGCAAGACAAGAGACCCAGTACTTC; CDR3: CASSQARQETQYF
J: TRBJ1-1; D: -; V: TRBV20-1; size: -; DNA: TGCAGTGCTAGAGCCACCAGGGGCCCCAACACTGAAGCTTTCTTT; CDR3: CSARATRGPNTEAFF
J: TRBJ2-3; D: TRBD2; V: TRBV5-1; size: -; DNA: TGCGCCAGCAGCTTGGAATCTACCGGGACTAGCGGGTTCACAGATACGCAGTATTTT; CDR3: CASSLESTGTSGFTDTQYF
J: TRBJ1-6; D: TRBD1; V: TRBV10-2; size: -; DNA: TGCGCCAGCAGTCTCCCGGGACAGGGTTCACCCCTCCACTTT; CDR3: CASSLPGQGSPLHF
J: TRBJ2-7; D: TRBD2; V: TRBV20-1; size: few; DNA: TGCAGTGCTAGGCAACTAGCGGGACGGAGCTCCTACGAGCAGTACTTC; CDR3: CSARQLAGRSSYEQYF
J: TRBJ2-7; D: TRBD2; V: TRBV28; size: -; DNA: TGTGCCAGCAGTTTATTTACTAGCGCGAGCGAGCAGTACTTC; CDR3: CASSLFTSASEQYF
J: TRBJ1-2; D: -; V: TRBV4-1; size: -; DNA: TGCGCCAGCAGCCAAGTGGATTTTATAGGGGGAAACTATGGCTACACCTTC; CDR3: CASSQVDFIGGNYGYTF
J: TRBJ2-7; D: -; V: TRBV6-2/TRBV6-3; size: -; DNA: TGTGCCAGCAGTTGGGTCCGGAGGGGGTCCTCCTACGAGCAGTACTTC; CDR3: CASSWVRRGSSYEQYF
J: TRBJ1-1; D: -; V: TRBV4-2; size: -; DNA: TGTGCCAGCAGCCAAGTTTCTACGGGGTCCACTGAAGCTTTCTTT; CDR3: CASSQVSTGSTEAFF
J: TRBJ2-7; D: -; V: TRBV5-5; size: -; DNA: TGTGCCAGCAGCTTGTTACGGGGGAGCTCCTACGAGCAGTACTTC; CDR3: CASSLLRGSSYEQYF
J: TRBJ1-5; D: TRBD1; V: TRBV12-3/TRBV12-4; size: -; DNA: TGTGCCAGCAGTCACAGGGGGGGATCTCAGCCCCAGCATTTT; CDR3: CASSHRGGSQPQHF
J: TRBJ1-1; D: -; V: TRBV5-1; size: once; DNA: TGCGCCAGCAGCTTGTCCACTGAAGCTTTCTTT; CDR3: CASSLSTEAFF
J: TRBJ1-5; D: TRBD1; V: TRBV19; size: -; DNA: TGTGCCAGTAGTACCCCCCCGGACAGGGTTTCGGGTAGCAATCAGCCCCAGCATTTT; CDR3: CASSTPPDRVSGSNQPQHF
J: TRBJ1-1; D: -; V: TRBV21-1; size: few; DNA: TGTGATAAGGTGATGAACACTGAAGCTTTCTTT; CDR3: CDKVMNTEAFF
J: TRBJ1-1; D: -; V: TRBV28; size: -; DNA: TGTGCCAGCAGGCCGAGAGGGTCTGAAGCTTTCTTT; CDR3: CASRPRGSEAFF
J: TRBJ2-6; D: -; V: TRBV6-1; size: -; DNA: TGTGCCAGCAGGTATAGTCTGTTCTCTGGGGCCAACGTCCTGACTTTC; CDR3: CASRYSLFSGANVLTF
J: TRBJ1-5; D: -; V: TRBV7-2; size: few; DNA: TGTGCCAGCGGCGTGAGGGGACAACAGCCCCAGCATTTT; CDR3: CASGVRGQQPQHF
J: TRBJ2-5; D: -; V: TRBV11-2; size: -; DNA: TGTGCCAGCAGCCCCCCAGAGAACCAAGAGACCCAGTACTTC; CDR3: CASSPPENQETQYF